The 20 T cell receptor beta chains below all came from one sample that was sequenced in a study of vaccination and CD4 T cells after COVID-19 (dated by TCRdb to 2021 to 2024). The antigens these receptors bind are not known. Library generation was performed with PCR. The sequencing machine was an Illumina iSeq 100. TCR sequencing of DNA from cultured CD4+ T cells used the Oncomine TCR Beta short-read assay at the Johns Hopkins FTIC core. Through fastp at Q25 and MiXCR, TCRdb rebuilt clones from the public reads, retaining in-frame beta chains. All rows with the same CDR3 protein become a single entry with the most common DNA and genes. This sample has around 11,000 distinct CDR3 sequences in its table, and roughly 71% of those were observed once. Together, the top ten hold 10% to 13% of the sample. This specimen's treatment or condition label, per the study, means: approximately 9-day PBMC culture with coronavirus spike peptide pools or control peptides (ViraFEST assay).

Sample: CD4+ T cells from blood, cultured in vitro. The receptors stem from a human donor who had recovered from COVID-19.

The chain couples TRBV5-1 to TRBJ1-6; D gene unclear. The CDR3 loop spans 14 amino acids. Germline assignment: CDR1 SGHRS and CDR2 YFSETQ. The V gene lost 5 bases and the J gene lost 9 bases, with 15 bases spanning the gap. The CDR3 here is CASRRRTTSSPLHF. The CDR3 DNA reads TGCGCCAGCAGAAGGAGAACGACGAGTTCACCCCTCCACTTT.

As regards this clonotype: A much more abundant neighbour one base away suggests this may be a read error. V is TRBV12-3 or TRBV12-4 and J is TRBJ1-6; D perhaps matches TRBD1 (5 bases). The V gene lost 10 bases and the J gene lost 13 bases, with 23 bases spanning the gap. The CDR3 runs 14 residues. Written as DNA, the CDR3 is TGTGCCAACAGCGCCTCCGGGACGCTTGGGCCCCTCCACTTT. It yields the protein CANSASGTLGPLHF.

The chain recombines TRBV28 with TRBJ2-3; 10 positions agree with TRBD2. CDR1 and CDR2 from the germline V gene are MDHEN and SYDVKM. This CDR3 comprises 16 residues. After removal of 1 base from V and 4 bases from J, the junction contained 5 bases not matched to a gene. CDR3 DNA: TGTGCCAGCAGTTTATCCCTAGCGGGAGTCCCAGATACGCAGTATTTT. Protein sequence: CASSLSLAGVPDTQYF.

The genes are TRBV6-1 and TRBJ1-2, with 8 bases fitting TRBD1. CDR3 length equals 13 residues. Germline V gene sequence: CDR1 MNHNS, CDR2 SASEGT. V gave up 6 bases and J gave up 4 bases; unmatched junction bases: 4. The CDR3 coding sequence is TGTGCCAGCAGAACCACAGGGGGCTATGGCTACACCTTC. Its protein product is CASRTTGGYGYTF.

This clonotype has a single count. The rearrangement links TRBV6-2 or TRBV6-3 to TRBJ2-3; tentative D call: TRBD1 (6 bases). Germline values: CDR1 MNHEY, CDR2 SVGEGT. This CDR3 is built from 15 residues. The ends were cut back, 6 bases at V and 2 bases at J, with 15 bases in the middle. The DNA of the CDR3 is TGTGCCAGCAGCTTGGACAGAAGGTTCACAGATACGCAGTATTTT. This sequence encodes CASSLDRRFTDTQYF.

The genes are TRBV20-1 and TRBJ2-7; weak D call: TRBD2 (7 bases). This CDR3 spans 13 amino acids. Germline V lookup: CDR1 DFQATT, CDR2 SNEGSKA (reference sequence). Trimming cost V 2 bases and J 5 bases, with 13 bases left between them. The CDR3 coding sequence is TGCAGTGCTAGACCTCGGGGGGCCAACGAGCAGTACTTC. This codes for CSARPRGANEQYF.

V usage is TRBV28 and J usage is TRBJ2-3; 12 bases map to TRBD2. CDR3 length: 17 amino acids. Trimming removed 6 bases from V and 7 bases from J; junction bases left unmatched: 14. Germline V gives CDR1 MDHEN, CDR2 SYDVKM. The CDR3, as DNA: TGTGCCAGCAGGGGATACGTTCTAGCGGGGGGGCCTTATACGCAGTATTTT. Translated: CASRGYVLAGGPYTQYF.

The genes are TRBV20-1 and TRBJ2-5, with D uncertain. Germline CDR1 is DFQATT and CDR2 is SNEGSKA (reference sequence). V lost 4 bases, J lost 3 bases, and 15 bases lay in between. The CDR3 totals 14 residues. The CDR3 coding sequence is TGCAGTGCTAATCGACGGAGCCCTAAAGAGACCCAGTACTTC. Its translation: CSANRRSPKETQYF.

The rearrangement links TRBV7-9 to TRBJ2-1; either TRBD1 or TRBD2 may fit D (5 bases each). The CDR3 contains 14 residues. V was trimmed by 4 bases and J by 7 bases, leaving 14 bases between them. CDR1 SEHNR and CDR2 FQNEAQ come from the germline V gene (reference sequence). CDR3 loop: CASSSLGRQNEQFF. In DNA form, the CDR3 reads TGTGCCAGCAGCTCCCTGGGACGGCAGAATGAGCAGTTCTTC. The variable domain in full, completed from reference TRBV7-9 and TRBJ2-1, reads DTGVSQNPRHKITKRGQNVTFRCDPISEHNRLYWYRQTLGQGPEFLTYFQNEAQLEKSRLLSDRFSAERPKGSFSTLEIQRTEQGDSAMYLCASSSLGRQNEQFFGPGTRLTVL.

The chain is built from TRBV24-1 and TRBJ2-1, with no clear D. Looked up from germline, CDR1 is KGHDR and CDR2 is SFDVKD. The CDR3 spans 13 residues. The germline V and J ends were trimmed by 3 bases and 4 bases, with 6 bases remaining between them. DNA of the CDR3: TGTGCCACCAGTGATCTAGGGTACAATGAGCAGTTCTTC. Protein sequence: CATSDLGYNEQFF.

The genes are TRBV27 and TRBJ2-1; TRBD2 matches at 11 bases. The junction had 7 bases not matched to a gene; V was cut back by 6 bases and J by 6 bases. CDR1 and CDR2 from the germline V gene are MNHEY and SMNVEV (reference sequence). CDR3 size: 15 residues. CDR3 residues: CASSFAGLAANEQFF. In DNA form, the CDR3 reads TGTGCCAGCAGCTTTGCGGGACTAGCGGCCAATGAGCAGTTCTTC.

The CDR3 is CASSYRQIPSYEQYF. In DNA, the CDR3 is TGTGCCAGCAGTTACCGGCAGATCCCCTCCTACGAGCAGTACTTC. The rearrangement links TRBV6-5 to TRBJ2-7; D unresolved. V was pared by 2 bases and J by 0 bases, with 11 bases between. The CDR3 is 15 amino acids. Germline CDR1 reads MNHEY; CDR2 reads SVGAGI.

The genes are TRBV3-1 and TRBJ2-2; 8 bases are a match to TRBD1. V shed 6 bases and J 3 bases; nucleotides not matched to a gene: 6. CDR3 length equals 15 residues. The germline CDR1 and CDR2 sequences are LGHDT and YNNKEL (reference sequence). CDR3 loop: CASRLTGGHTGELFF. The DNA for the CDR3 is TGTGCCAGCAGACTCACAGGGGGGCACACCGGGGAGCTGTTTTTT.

This chain uses TRBV20-1 with TRBJ2-1; the match to TRBD2 covers 7 bases. The CDR3 covers 16 residues. The germline gives CDR1 DFQATT, CDR2 SNEGSKA (reference sequence). Unmatched junction bases numbered 10, after V lost 3 bases and J lost 2 bases. Here the CDR3 reads CSARRGAGFTYNEQFF. Here the CDR3 DNA reads TGCAGTGCTAGGAGGGGAGCGGGATTCACCTACAATGAGCAGTTCTTC.

A note on this clonotype: This may arise from a read error, as a much more abundant clone is one base away. This sequence joins TRBV6-2 or TRBV6-3 and TRBJ2-3; weak D call: TRBD1 (6 bases). Germline CDR1 MNHEY, CDR2 SVGEGT. The CDR3 consists of 15 residues. Trimming pared 11 bases from V and 9 bases from J, leaving 27 bases between. CDR3 in amino acids: CAGTVPRGATGTQYF. In DNA, the CDR3 is TGTGCCGGCACCGTCCCTCGGGGTGCCACAGGGACGCAGTATTTT.

The V gene is TRBV2, the J gene TRBJ2-1, with 7 bases identical to TRBD1. The CDR3 is 15 residues long. The ends lost 0 bases at V and 9 bases at J; junction bases unmatched: 8. CDR1 is SNHLY and CDR2 is FYNNEI in the germline V gene. Written as DNA, the CDR3 is TGTGCCAGCAGTGAAGCTTTTGACAGGGCAGTTGAGCAGTTCTTC. Translated, it gives CASSEAFDRAVEQFF.

The chain combines TRBV19 with TRBJ1-1; no clear D. In germline, CDR1 is LNHDA, CDR2 SQIVND (reference sequence). The germline V and J ends were trimmed by 5 bases and 5 bases, with 15 bases remaining between them. The CDR3 has 14 amino acids. The CDR3: CASSRSGVSTEAFF. The CDR3 DNA follows: TGTGCCAGTAGTCGATCTGGGGTTTCGACTGAAGCTTTCTTT.

The chain links TRBV6-2 or TRBV6-3 to TRBJ2-1; D remains unclear. CDR3 size: 13 residues. In germline, CDR1 is MNHEY, CDR2 SVGEGT. The V and J ends lost 11 bases and 0 bases respectively, with 11 bases between them. The CDR3 protein is CAGRKSSYNEQFF. The CDR3 DNA reads TGTGCCGGGCGGAAGAGCTCCTACAATGAGCAGTTCTTC.

V usage is TRBV18 and J usage is TRBJ1-2; D may be TRBD1 (6 bases). The CDR3 loop spans 19 amino acids. The V end lost 3 bases, the J end lost 0 bases, and 23 bases lay between the germline ends. Germline values: CDR1 KGHSH, CDR2 LQKENI. The CDR3 DNA is TGTGCCAGCTCACCGTCCTACGGGGGACATCTAGGAGCTAACTATGGCTACACCTTC. Encoded protein: CASSPSYGGHLGANYGYTF.

This chain connects TRBV20-1 to TRBJ2-1; D is unresolved. The V end lost 3 bases, the J end lost 0 bases, and 12 bases lay between the germline ends. This CDR3 is built from 15 residues. From germline, CDR1 is DFQATT and CDR2 SNEGSKA (reference sequence). CDR3 in DNA: TGCAGTGCTAGTAACGGTTTGAGCTCCTACAATGAGCAGTTCTTC. Translation: CSASNGLSSYNEQFF.